These T cell receptor beta chains were read from a single sample in a study of cytomegalovirus exposure and HLA in healthy donors. Generated by immunoSEQ multiplex PCR, the TCRdb table keeps only in-frame clones and is missing some. The sample holds approximately 130,000 clones, over 8.5% seen once. The sequencing input was PBMCs. Source of these receptors: a woman aged 40 to 49 in good health and CMV-seropositive. The CDR3 runs from the conserved cysteine through the conserved F or W. A D gene is named only where the DNA matches it firmly. Clone size is given for some rows only: seen once, a few or many times, or a class if the clone is expanded.

J gene: TRBJ2-7; CDR3 length: 11; clone size: -; D gene: TRBD2; V gene: TRBV20-1; CDR3 protein: CSATHSGEEYF; CDR3 DNA: TGCAGTGCTACGCATAGCGGGGAAGAGTACTTC
J gene: TRBJ1-1; CDR3 length: 15; clone size: few; D gene: TRBD1; V gene: TRBV4-2; CDR3 protein: CASSQADREGRRAFF; CDR3 DNA: TGTGCCAGCAGCCAAGCCGACAGGGAAGGTAGAAGAGCTTTCTTT
J gene: TRBJ1-5; CDR3 length: 14; clone size: few; D gene: -; V gene: TRBV6-1; CDR3 protein: CASSGDIGNQPQHF; CDR3 DNA: TGTGCCAGCAGTGGAGACATCGGCAATCAGCCCCAGCATTTT
J gene: TRBJ1-2; CDR3 length: 15; clone size: -; D gene: -; V gene: TRBV25-1; CDR3 protein: CASIGDTKGSYGYTF; CDR3 DNA: TGTGCCAGCATAGGGGACACCAAAGGGAGCTATGGCTACACCTTC
J gene: TRBJ1-3; CDR3 length: 13; clone size: -; D gene: -; V gene: TRBV6-5; CDR3 protein: CASSSVIGNTIYF; CDR3 DNA: TGTGCCAGCAGCTCAGTTATAGGAAACACCATATATTTT
J gene: TRBJ2-3; CDR3 length: 14; clone size: -; D gene: TRBD1; V gene: TRBV10-1; CDR3 protein: CASGGQGSTDTQYF; CDR3 DNA: TGCGCCAGCGGGGGACAGGGGAGCACAGATACGCAGTATTTT
J gene: TRBJ2-7; CDR3 length: 14; clone size: few; D gene: -; V gene: TRBV15; CDR3 protein: CATSRGGQGGEQYF; CDR3 DNA: TGTGCCACCAGCAGAGGGGGCCAGGGTGGGGAGCAGTACTTC
J gene: TRBJ2-1; CDR3 length: 16; clone size: once; D gene: -; V gene: TRBV5-1; CDR3 protein: CASNKIGGASYNEQFF; CDR3 DNA: TGCGCCAGCAACAAGATTGGGGGGGCCTCCTACAATGAGCAGTTCTTC
J gene: TRBJ2-1; CDR3 length: 13; clone size: few; D gene: TRBD2; V gene: TRBV6-6; CDR3 protein: CASSTSGGLEQFF; CDR3 DNA: TGTGCCAGCAGTACTAGCGGGGGGCTTGAGCAGTTCTTC
J gene: TRBJ1-2; CDR3 length: 12; clone size: -; D gene: -; V gene: TRBV6-5; CDR3 protein: CASSYPSGGYTF; CDR3 DNA: TGTGCCAGCAGTTACCCCTCCGGGGGCTACACCTTC
J gene: TRBJ2-3; CDR3 length: 16; clone size: few; D gene: -; V gene: TRBV21-1; CDR3 protein: CASSKGWGSSTDTQYF; CDR3 DNA: TGTGCCAGCAGCAAAGGTTGGGGCTCTAGCACAGATACGCAGTATTTT
J gene: TRBJ1-4; CDR3 length: 15; clone size: -; D gene: -; V gene: TRBV11-3; CDR3 protein: CASSDGQSLNEKLFF; CDR3 DNA: TGTGCCAGCAGCGACGGACAGAGCCTTAATGAAAAACTGTTTTTT
J gene: TRBJ2-6; CDR3 length: 17; clone size: few; D gene: -; V gene: TRBV12-2; CDR3 protein: CASRPRTGGSGANVLTF; CDR3 DNA: TGTGCAAGTCGCCCGCGGACAGGTGGTTCTGGGGCCAACGTCCTGACTTTC
J gene: TRBJ2-3; CDR3 length: 17; clone size: -; D gene: TRBD2; V gene: TRBV7-2; CDR3 protein: CASSLVPQTSRTDTQYF; CDR3 DNA: TGTGCCAGCAGCTTAGTACCACAGACTAGCCGCACAGATACGCAGTATTTT
J gene: TRBJ2-2; CDR3 length: 14; clone size: -; D gene: -; V gene: TRBV27; CDR3 protein: CASSWGANTGELFF; CDR3 DNA: TGTGCCAGCAGTTGGGGGGCGAACACCGGGGAGCTGTTTTTT
J gene: TRBJ1-1; CDR3 length: 12; clone size: few; D gene: -; V gene: TRBV7-2; CDR3 protein: CASSLETATAFF; CDR3 DNA: TGTGCCAGCAGCTTAGAGACAGCAACGGCTTTCTTT
J gene: TRBJ1-2; CDR3 length: 14; clone size: few; D gene: -; V gene: TRBV7-9; CDR3 protein: CASSLATEHYGYTF; CDR3 DNA: TGTGCCAGCAGCTTAGCGACGGAGCATTACGGCTACACCTTC
J gene: TRBJ2-5; CDR3 length: 14; clone size: -; D gene: -; V gene: TRBV5-4; CDR3 protein: CASSFGGLQETQYF; CDR3 DNA: TGTGCCAGCAGCTTCGGGGGGCTCCAAGAGACCCAGTACTTC
J gene: TRBJ1-1; CDR3 length: 14; clone size: few; D gene: -; V gene: TRBV5-1; CDR3 protein: CASRPGEVVTEAFF; CDR3 DNA: TGCGCCAGCAGGCCGGGAGAAGTAGTCACTGAAGCTTTCTTT
J gene: TRBJ1-1; CDR3 length: 16; clone size: -; D gene: TRBD1; V gene: TRBV5-6; CDR3 protein: CASSLDWTGVNTEAFF; CDR3 DNA: TGTGCCAGCAGCTTGGATTGGACAGGGGTGAACACTGAAGCTTTCTTT